This TCR beta chain emerged from a study of PD-L1 blockade in urothelial cancer. The overall study: T cell content in blood samples showed a median of about 140,000. Overall study findings and caveats: Durable-benefit patients had greater expansion of tumor-associated blood clones at 3 weeks.

Sampling of each patient yielded between 1 and 8 specimens, collected pretreatment and on-treatment. Per germline, CDR1 SNHLY and CDR2 FYNNEI. V was pared by 8 bases and J by 4 bases, with 16 bases between. The CDR3 is made up of 14 amino acids. This clone was picked up one time. The antigen remains undetermined. Only in-frame clones appear in the TCRdb table, and some are missing; sequencing was by immunoSEQ multiplex PCR. The sample includes 25,000 to 35,000 clones, 70% to 90% seen only once; the top ten take approximately 1.8%. The sample here was PBMCs, taken around atezolizumab (anti-PD-L1) treatment. This receptor was taken from a man aged 45-65 years with urothelial cancer. The V and J genes are TRBV2 and TRBJ2-3; D is perhaps TRBD1 (6 bases). CDR3 loop: CASPRGQRADTQYF. The CDR3 DNA follows: TGTGCCAGCCCGCGAGGACAGAGGGCAGATACGCAGTATTTT. Drawing the rest from reference TRBV2 and TRBJ2-3, the complete variable domain is EPEVTQTPSHQVTQMGQEVILRCVPISNHLYFYWYRQILGQKVEFLVSFYNNEISEKSEIFDDQFSVERPDGSNFTLKIRSTKLEDSAMYFCASPRGQRADTQYFGPGTRLTVL.